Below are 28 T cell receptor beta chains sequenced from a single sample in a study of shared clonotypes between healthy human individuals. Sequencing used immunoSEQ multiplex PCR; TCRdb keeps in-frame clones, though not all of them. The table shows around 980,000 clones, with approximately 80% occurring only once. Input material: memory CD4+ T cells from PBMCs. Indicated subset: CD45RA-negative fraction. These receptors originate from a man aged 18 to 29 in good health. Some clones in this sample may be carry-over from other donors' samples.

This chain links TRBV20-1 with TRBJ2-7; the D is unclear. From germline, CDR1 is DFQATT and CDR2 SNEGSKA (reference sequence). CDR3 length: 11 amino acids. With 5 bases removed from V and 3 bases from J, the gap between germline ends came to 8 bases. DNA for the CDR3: TGCAGTGCTCGTTCGGTCTACGAGCAGTACTTC. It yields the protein CSARSVYEQYF.

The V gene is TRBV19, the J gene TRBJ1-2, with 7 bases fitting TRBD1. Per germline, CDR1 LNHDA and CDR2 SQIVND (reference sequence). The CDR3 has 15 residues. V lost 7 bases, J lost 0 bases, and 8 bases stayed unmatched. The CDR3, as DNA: TGTGCCAGTAAGCAAAGGGACAGACCTAACTATGGCTACACCTTC. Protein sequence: CASKQRDRPNYGYTF.

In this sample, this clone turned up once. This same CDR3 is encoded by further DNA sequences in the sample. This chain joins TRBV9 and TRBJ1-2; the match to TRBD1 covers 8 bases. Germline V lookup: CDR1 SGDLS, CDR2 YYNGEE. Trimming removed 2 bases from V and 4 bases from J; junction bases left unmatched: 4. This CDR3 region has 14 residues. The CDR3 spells CASSVGDRGYGYTF. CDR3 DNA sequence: TGTGCCAGCAGCGTTGGAGACAGGGGCTATGGCTACACCTTC.

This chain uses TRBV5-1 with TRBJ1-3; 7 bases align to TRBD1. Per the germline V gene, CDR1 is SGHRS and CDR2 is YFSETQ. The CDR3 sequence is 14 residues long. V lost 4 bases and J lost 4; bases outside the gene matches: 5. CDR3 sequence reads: CASSPTGQGNTIYF. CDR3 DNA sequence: TGCGCCAGCAGCCCAACGGGACAGGGAAACACCATATATTTT.

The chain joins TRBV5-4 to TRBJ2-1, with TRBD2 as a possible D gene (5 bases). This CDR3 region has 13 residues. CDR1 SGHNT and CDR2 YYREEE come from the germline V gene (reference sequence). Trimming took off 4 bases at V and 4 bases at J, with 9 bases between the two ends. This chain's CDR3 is CASSPPGYNEQFF. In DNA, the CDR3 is TGTGCCAGCAGCCCCCCGGGGTACAATGAGCAGTTCTTC.

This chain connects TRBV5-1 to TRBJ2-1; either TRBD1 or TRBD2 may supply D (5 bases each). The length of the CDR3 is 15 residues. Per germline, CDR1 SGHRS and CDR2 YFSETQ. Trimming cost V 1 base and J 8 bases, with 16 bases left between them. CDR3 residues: CASSLYGWGSDEQFF. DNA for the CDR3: TGCGCCAGCAGCTTGTATGGCTGGGGGTCCGATGAGCAGTTCTTC.

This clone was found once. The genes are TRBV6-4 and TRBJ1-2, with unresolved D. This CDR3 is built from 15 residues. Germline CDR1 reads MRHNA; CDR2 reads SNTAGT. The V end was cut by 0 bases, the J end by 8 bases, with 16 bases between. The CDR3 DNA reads TGTGCCAGCAGTGACTCGATGCTCAGGTCCCTCGGCTACACCTTC. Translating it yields CASSDSMLRSLGYTF.

The DNA for the CDR3 is TGTGCCAGCAGTTACTCGACCGGGACAGGGGACTACGAGCAGTACTTC. Residues: CASSYSTGTGDYEQYF. This chain joins TRBV6-5 and TRBJ2-7; TRBD1 agrees at 10 bases. The germline CDR1 and CDR2 sequences are MNHEY and SVGAGI. The CDR3 is 16 residues long. V was clipped by 0 bases and J by 3 bases; unmatched bases: 5.

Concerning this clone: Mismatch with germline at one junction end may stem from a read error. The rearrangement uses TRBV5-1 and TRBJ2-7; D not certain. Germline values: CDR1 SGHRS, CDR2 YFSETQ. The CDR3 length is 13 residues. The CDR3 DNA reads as TGTGCCAGCAGCCCCTGGGAAGACTACGAGCAGTACTTC. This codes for CASSPWEDYEQYF.

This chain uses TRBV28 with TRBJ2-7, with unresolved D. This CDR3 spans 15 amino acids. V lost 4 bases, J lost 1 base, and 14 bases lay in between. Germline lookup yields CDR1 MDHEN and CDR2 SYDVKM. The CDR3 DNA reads TGTGCCAGCAGTTCCTACCACTTGACATCCTACGAGCAGTACTTC. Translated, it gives CASSSYHLTSYEQYF.

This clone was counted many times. The CDR3 DNA reads as TGTGCCAGCAGCCTGACCGAGACAGGCGCCACTGAAGCTTTCTTT. As protein: CASSLTETGATEAFF. The chain is built from TRBV2 and TRBJ1-1, with D tentatively TRBD1 (6 bases). V was cut by 6 bases and J by 4 bases, with 18 bases left in between. CDR1 and CDR2 (germline): SNHLY, FYNNEI. CDR3 length: 15 residues.

The CDR3 DNA follows: TGTGCCAGCAGCTTAAGAGTACTAAGCACAGATACGCAGTATTTT. This sequence encodes CASSLRVLSTDTQYF. The chain recombines TRBV7-2 with TRBJ2-3; D gene ambiguous. There are 15 residues in the CDR3. The V gene lost 2 bases and the J gene lost 0 bases, with 9 bases spanning the gap. Germline CDR1 is SGHTA and CDR2 is FQGNSA. The full variable domain, with the rest looked up from reference TRBV7-2 and TRBJ2-3, is GAGVSQSPSNKVTEKGKDVELRCDPISGHTALYWYRQSLGQGLEFLIYFQGNSAPDKSGLPSDRFSAERTGGSVSTLTIQRTQQEDSAVYLCASSLRVLSTDTQYFGPGTRLTVL.

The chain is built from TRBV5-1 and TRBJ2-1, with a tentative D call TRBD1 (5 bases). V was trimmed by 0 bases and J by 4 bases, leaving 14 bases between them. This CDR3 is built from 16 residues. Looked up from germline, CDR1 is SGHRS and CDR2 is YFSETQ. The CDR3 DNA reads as TGCGCCAGCAGCTTGGGAGACAGTATTCATTACAATGAGCAGTTCTTC. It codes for CASSLGDSIHYNEQFF.

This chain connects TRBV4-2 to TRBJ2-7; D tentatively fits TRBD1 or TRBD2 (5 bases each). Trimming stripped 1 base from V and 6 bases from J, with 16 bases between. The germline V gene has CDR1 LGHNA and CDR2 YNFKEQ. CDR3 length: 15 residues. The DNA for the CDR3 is TGTGCCAGCAGCCAAGGGACAACGGGGACGCGCGAGCAGTACTTC. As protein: CASSQGTTGTREQYF.

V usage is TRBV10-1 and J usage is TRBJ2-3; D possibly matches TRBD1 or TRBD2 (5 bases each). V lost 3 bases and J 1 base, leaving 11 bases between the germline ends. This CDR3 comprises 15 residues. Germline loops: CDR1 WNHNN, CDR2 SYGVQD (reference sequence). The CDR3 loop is CASSDRGRGTDTQYF. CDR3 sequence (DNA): TGCGCCAGCAGTGATCGGGGCAGGGGCACAGATACGCAGTATTTT.

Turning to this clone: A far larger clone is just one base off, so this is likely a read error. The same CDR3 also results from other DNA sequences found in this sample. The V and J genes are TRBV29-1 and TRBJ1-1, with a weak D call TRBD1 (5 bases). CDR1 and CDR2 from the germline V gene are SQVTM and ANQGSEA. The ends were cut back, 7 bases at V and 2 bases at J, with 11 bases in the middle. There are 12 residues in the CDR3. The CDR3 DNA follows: TGCAGCGGCGACAGAGGCAACACTGAAGCTTTCTTT. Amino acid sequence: CSGDRGNTEAFF.

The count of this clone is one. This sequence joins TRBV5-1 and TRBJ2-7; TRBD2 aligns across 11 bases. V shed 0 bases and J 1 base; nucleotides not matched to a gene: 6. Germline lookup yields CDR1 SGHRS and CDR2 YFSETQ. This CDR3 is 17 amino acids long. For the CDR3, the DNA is TGCGCCAGCAGCTTGGACCAGGTAGCGGGAGGGTCCTACGAGCAGTACTTC. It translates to CASSLDQVAGGSYEQYF.

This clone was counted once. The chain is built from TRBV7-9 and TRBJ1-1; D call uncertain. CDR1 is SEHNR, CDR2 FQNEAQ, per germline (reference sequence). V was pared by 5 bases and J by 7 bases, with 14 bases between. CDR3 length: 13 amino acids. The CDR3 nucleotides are TGTGCCAGCAGCCAAGAGGCCGGCGGTGAAGCTTTCTTT. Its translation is CASSQEAGGEAFF.

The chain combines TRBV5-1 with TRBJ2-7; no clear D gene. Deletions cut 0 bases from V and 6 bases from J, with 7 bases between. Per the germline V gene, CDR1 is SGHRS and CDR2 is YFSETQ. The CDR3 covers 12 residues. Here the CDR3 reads CASSLEGFEQYF. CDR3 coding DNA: TGCGCCAGCAGCTTGGAAGGCTTCGAGCAGTACTTC.

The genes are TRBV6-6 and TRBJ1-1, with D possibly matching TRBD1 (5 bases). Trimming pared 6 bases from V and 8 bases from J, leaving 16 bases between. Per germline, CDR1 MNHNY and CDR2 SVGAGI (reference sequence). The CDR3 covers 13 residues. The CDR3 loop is CASRDRDGQEAFF. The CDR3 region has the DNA TGTGCCAGCAGAGACCGGGACGGACAAGAAGCTTTCTTT.

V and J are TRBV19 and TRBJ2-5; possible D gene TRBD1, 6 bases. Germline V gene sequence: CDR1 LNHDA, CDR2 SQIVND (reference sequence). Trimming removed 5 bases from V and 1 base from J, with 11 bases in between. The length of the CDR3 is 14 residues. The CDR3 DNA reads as TGTGCCAGTAGTTTCGCAGGGGCCCAAGAGACCCAGTACTTC. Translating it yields CASSFAGAQETQYF.

CDR3 coding DNA: TGCAGCGCTAGGGCGGGAGGTCCGTCGAGCGAGCAGTACTTC. Encoded protein: CSARAGGPSSEQYF. V is TRBV29-1 and J is TRBJ2-7, with 8 bases identical to TRBD2. The CDR3 spans 14 residues. The V and J ends lost 7 bases and 6 bases, in that order; junction bases with no gene match: 14. The germline gives CDR1 SQVTM, CDR2 ANQGSEA.

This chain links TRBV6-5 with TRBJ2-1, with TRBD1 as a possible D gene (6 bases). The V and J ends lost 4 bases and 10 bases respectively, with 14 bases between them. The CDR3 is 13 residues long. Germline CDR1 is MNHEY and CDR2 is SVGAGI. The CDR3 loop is CASSWGTGTEQFF. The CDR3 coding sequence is TGTGCCAGCAGTTGGGGGACCGGGACAGAGCAGTTCTTC.

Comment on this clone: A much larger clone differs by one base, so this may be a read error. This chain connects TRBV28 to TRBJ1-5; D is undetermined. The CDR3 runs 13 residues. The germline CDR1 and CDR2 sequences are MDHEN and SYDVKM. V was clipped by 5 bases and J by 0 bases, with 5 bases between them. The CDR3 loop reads CASSDDSNQPQHF. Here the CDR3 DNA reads TGTGCCAGCAGTGATGATAGCAATCAGCCCCAGCATTTT.

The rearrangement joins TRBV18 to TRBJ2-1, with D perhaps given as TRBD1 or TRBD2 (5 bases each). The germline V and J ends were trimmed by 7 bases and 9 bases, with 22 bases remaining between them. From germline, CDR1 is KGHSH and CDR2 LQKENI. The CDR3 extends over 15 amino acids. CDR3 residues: CASLANPGVGGEQFF. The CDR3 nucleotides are TGTGCCAGCTTAGCGAACCCCGGAGTTGGGGGTGAGCAGTTCTTC.

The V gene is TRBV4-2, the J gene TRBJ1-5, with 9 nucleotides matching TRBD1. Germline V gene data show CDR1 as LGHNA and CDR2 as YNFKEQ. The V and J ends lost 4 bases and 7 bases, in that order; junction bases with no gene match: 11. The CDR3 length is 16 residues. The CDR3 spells CASSLVPGQGGQPQHF. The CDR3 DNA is TGTGCCAGCAGCCTAGTCCCGGGACAGGGAGGCCAGCCCCAGCATTTT.

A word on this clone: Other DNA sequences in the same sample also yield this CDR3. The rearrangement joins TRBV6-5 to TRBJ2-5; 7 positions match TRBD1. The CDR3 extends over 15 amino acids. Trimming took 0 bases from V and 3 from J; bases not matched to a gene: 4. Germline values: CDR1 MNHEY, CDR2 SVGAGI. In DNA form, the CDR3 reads TGTGCCAGCAGTTACTCAGCCGGGACAGAAGAGACCCAGTACTTC. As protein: CASSYSAGTEETQYF.

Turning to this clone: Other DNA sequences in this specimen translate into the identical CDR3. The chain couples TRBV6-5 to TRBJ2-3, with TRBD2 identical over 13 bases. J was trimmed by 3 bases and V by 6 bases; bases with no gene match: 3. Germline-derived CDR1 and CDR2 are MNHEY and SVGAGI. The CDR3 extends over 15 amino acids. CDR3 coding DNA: TGTGCCAGCAGCCGACTAGCGGGGGGTACAGATACGCAGTATTTT. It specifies CASSRLAGGTDTQYF.